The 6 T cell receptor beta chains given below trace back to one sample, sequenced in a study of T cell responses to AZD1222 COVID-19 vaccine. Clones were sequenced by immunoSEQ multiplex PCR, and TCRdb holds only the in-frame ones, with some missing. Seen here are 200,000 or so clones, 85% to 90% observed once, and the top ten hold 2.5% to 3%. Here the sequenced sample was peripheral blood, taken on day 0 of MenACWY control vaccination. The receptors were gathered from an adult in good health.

The CDR3 bases are TGTGCCAGCAGTGCCGGACAGGGGGGCTCGAACACTGAAGCTTTCTTT. Translated, it gives CASSAGQGGSNTEAFF. The V gene is TRBV6-1, the J gene TRBJ1-1; 10 bases are a match to TRBD1. J gave up 1 base and V 4 bases, and 6 bases lay outside the gene matches. The CDR3 spans 16 residues. Germline V gene sequence: CDR1 MNHNS, CDR2 SASEGT.

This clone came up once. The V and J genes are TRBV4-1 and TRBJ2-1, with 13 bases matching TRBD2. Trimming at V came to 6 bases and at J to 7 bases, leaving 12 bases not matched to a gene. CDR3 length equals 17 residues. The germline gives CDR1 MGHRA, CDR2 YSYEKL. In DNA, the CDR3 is TGCGCCAGCAGTGTCCCCGTACTAGCGGGAGGGAGGAATGAGCAGTTCTTC. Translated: CASSVPVLAGGRNEQFF.

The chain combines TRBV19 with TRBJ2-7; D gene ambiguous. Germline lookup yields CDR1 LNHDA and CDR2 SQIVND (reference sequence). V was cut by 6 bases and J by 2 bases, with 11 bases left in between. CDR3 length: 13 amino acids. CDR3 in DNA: TGTGCCAGTAGCCCATCTCCGACCTACGAGCAGTACTTC. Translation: CASSPSPTYEQYF.

The CDR3 loop reads CASSRRSGRGGPDTQYF. In DNA, the CDR3 is TGTGCCAGCAGCAGACGGTCCGGACGGGGGGGCCCAGATACGCAGTATTTT. The genes are TRBV7-2 and TRBJ2-3; 8 bases match TRBD2. The trim removed 5 bases at V and 4 bases at J, leaving 14 bases unmatched. The CDR3 totals 17 residues. CDR1 is SGHTA, CDR2 FQGNSA, per germline.

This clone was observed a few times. The CDR3 spells CAIRTLAGGVTDTQYF. For the CDR3, the DNA is TGTGCCATCAGAACCCTCGCGGGGGGAGTCACAGATACGCAGTATTTT. This rearrangement joins TRBV10-3 to TRBJ2-3; 8 bases agree with TRBD2. Germline V gene sequence: CDR1 ENHRY, CDR2 SYGVKD. The J segment lost 2 bases and the V segment lost 6 bases, leaving 10 bases of the junction unmatched. This CDR3 comprises 16 residues.

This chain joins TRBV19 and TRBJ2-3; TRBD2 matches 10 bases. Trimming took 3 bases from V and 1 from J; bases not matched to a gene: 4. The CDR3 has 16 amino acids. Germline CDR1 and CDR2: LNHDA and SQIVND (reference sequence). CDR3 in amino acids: CASSIGLAEGTDTQYF. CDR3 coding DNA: TGTGCCAGTAGTATTGGACTAGCGGAAGGCACAGATACGCAGTATTTT.